Following are 5 T cell receptor beta chains from one sample sequenced in a study of blood T cell repertoires in COVID-19. Using immunoSEQ multiplex PCR, the repertoire was profiled, and TCRdb retains in-frame clones only, with some absent. The sample records 90,000 or so clones, around nine tenths being singletons. Sample: peripheral blood. These receptor sequences come from a man aged 55 to 70 with acute or convalescent COVID-19.

The chain joins TRBV7-2 to TRBJ1-1; weak D call: TRBD1 (6 bases). Germline CDR1 SGHTA, CDR2 FQGNSA. The CDR3 has 15 residues. V was cut by 1 base and J by 5 bases, with 14 bases left in between. In DNA form, the CDR3 reads TGTGCCAGCAGCTTAGATAGCCAGGGGAAGACTGAAGCTTTCTTT. Protein product: CASSLDSQGKTEAFF.

J is TRBJ2-5 and V is TRBV6-5, with 9 bases fitting TRBD1. The CDR3 has 14 amino acids. Germline V lookup: CDR1 MNHEY, CDR2 SVGAGI. V was pared by 6 bases and J by 2 bases, with 4 bases of the junction left unmatched. The CDR3 protein is CASSQTGGQETQYF. DNA for the CDR3: TGTGCCAGCAGCCAGACAGGGGGTCAAGAGACCCAGTACTTC.

The chain is built from TRBV12-3 or TRBV12-4 and TRBJ2-7; TRBD2 is a possible D gene (6 bases). CDR3 length equals 11 residues. Trimming left V 6 bases short and J 11 bases short, with 14 bases between. CDR3 in amino acids: CASSSGKREYF. The CDR3 nucleotides are TGTGCCAGCAGCTCAGGGAAGCGGGAGTACTTC.

V usage is TRBV4-1 and J usage is TRBJ1-1, with D perhaps TRBD1 (6 bases). V lost 4 bases to trimming and J lost 1 base, with 7 bases between them. Germline-derived CDR1 and CDR2 are MGHRA and YSYEKL. The CDR3 is 13 amino acids. CDR3 sequence reads: CASSRGGNTEAFF. CDR3 DNA: TGCGCCAGCAGCCGAGGGGGGAACACTGAAGCTTTCTTT.

The chain uses TRBV3-1 (or the pseudogene TRBV3-2) and TRBJ1-1; TRBD1 agrees at 9 bases. The germline CDR1 and CDR2 sequences are LGHDT and YNNKEL (reference sequence). The CDR3 is 17 amino acids. V lost 0 bases and J lost 1; bases outside the gene matches: 6. In nucleotides, the CDR3 is TGTGCCAGCAGCCAAGATCTGAGGACAGGGGCGAACACTGAAGCTTTCTTT. Translation gives CASSQDLRTGANTEAFF.